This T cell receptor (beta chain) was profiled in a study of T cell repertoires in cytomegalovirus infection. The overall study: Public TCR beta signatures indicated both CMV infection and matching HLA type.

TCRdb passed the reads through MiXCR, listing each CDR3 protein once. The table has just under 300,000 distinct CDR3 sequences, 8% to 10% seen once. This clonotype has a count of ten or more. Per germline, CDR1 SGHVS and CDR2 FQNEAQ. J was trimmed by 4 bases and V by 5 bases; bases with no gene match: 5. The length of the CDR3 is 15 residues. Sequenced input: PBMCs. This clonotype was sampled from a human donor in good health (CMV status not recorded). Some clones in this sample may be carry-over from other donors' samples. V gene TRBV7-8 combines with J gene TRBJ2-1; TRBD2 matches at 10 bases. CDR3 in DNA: TGTGCCAGCAGCCGCGGGACTAGCGAGTACAATGAGCAGTTCTTC. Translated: CASSRGTSEYNEQFF.